This paragraph reports one TCR delta chain. It lacks a known antigen. This DNA's translation and the protein TCRdb lists, from a much larger clone, do not match at residue 13, likely due to a read error; the protein shown is translated from the DNA. The data derive from a study of γδ T cells in repeated Plasmodium falciparum infection (dated by TCRdb to about 2021). Notes on the research overall: In the natural-infection arm, Malian children exposed to intense seasonal malaria transmission were enrolled and compared against age and gender matched Australian children. About five malaria-naive U.S. adults underwent four controlled human malaria infections by bites from P. falciparum NF54-infected Anopheles stephensi mosquitoes over approximately 600 days. Samples from controlled-infection subjects were taken at baseline, right before selected infections, and 21 days after each infection. Malian gammadelta TCR repertoires were analysed cross-sectionally during no-transmission periods and longitudinally across acute febrile malaria episodes. Using both natural infection in Mali and controlled human malaria infection, the study looked at the way repeated Plasmodium falciparum infection shapes the human gammadelta T cell repertoire.

The research as a whole found: In Vdelta2-negative gammadelta TCR repertoires, which were largely Vdelta1+, repeated controlled infections appeared to drive waves of new clonotype selection. Across time and infection, the Vgamma9/Vdelta2+ TCR repertoires showed a highly stable polyclonal makeup, with many TCRgamma sequences overlapping between individuals. Compared with Australian children, Malian children appeared to have Vdelta2-negative gammadelta TCR repertoires that were more clonally expanded, less diverse and less shared. The Malian cohort was drawn from a small rural village made up mostly of one ethnic group, which limits generalizability. The controlled-infection cohort was small, limiting analysis of inter-individual variability in gammadelta T cell responses.

For bulk TCR repertoire analysis, Vgamma9/Vdelta2+ and Vdelta2-negative gammadelta T cell populations were flow-sorted out of peripheral blood mononuclear cells. The library was produced with multiplex PCR. The sequencing machine was an Illumina MiSeq. Each sorted gammadelta T cell sample was sequenced for both the TCR gamma (TRG) and TCR delta (TRD) chains. Turning to the authors' computational methods: The repertoire analyses used clonotype tree plots, the accumulated frequency of the top 20 clonotypes, and diversity index (DI) and D75 metrics. TCRdb processed the public reads again with the CATT caller, after which rows with matching DNA were combined. For this entry, the V and J calls and clone size follow TCRdb and not the study's own pipeline. In this sample the table shows around 82,000 delta-chain clones, almost 1.5% of which occur a single time. The ten largest make up roughly 8.1% of the sample.

CDR1 and CDR2 were assigned from the germline V gene as TSWWSYY and QGS. The CDR3, cysteine through phenylalanine, is 16 amino acids long. Solely the CDR3 DNA is kept, with 48 bases framed from the first base. The chain is made from TRDV1 and TRDJ1; TRDD3 might be the D gene, on 5 matching bases. The source of this sequence is a pool of human donors (malaria-infected and uninfected, not separated). The sample consisted of gamma-delta T cells from blood. The CDR3 reads as follows: CALGELCVPLTDTLIF. The nucleotide sequence is given as TGTGCTCTTGGGGAACTCTGCGTGCCTCTAACCGATACACTCATCTTT.